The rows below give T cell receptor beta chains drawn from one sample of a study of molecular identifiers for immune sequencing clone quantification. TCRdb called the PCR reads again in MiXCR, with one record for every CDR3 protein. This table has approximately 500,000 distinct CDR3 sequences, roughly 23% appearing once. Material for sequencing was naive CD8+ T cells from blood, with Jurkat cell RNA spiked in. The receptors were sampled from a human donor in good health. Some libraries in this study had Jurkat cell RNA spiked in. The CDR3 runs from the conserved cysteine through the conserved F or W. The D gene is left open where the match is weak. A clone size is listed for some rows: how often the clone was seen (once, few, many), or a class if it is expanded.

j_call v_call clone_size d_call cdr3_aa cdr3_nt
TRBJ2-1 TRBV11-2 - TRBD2 CASSFLTSGRNEQFF TGTGCCAGCAGCTTCCTTACTAGCGGGAGAAATGAGCAGTTCTTC
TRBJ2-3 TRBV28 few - CASSASGHLSTDTQYF TGTGCCAGCAGTGCCTCGGGACATCTTAGCACAGATACGCAGTATTTT
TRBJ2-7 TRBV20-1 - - CSARWLADSSYEQYF TGCAGTGCTAGGTGGCTAGCGGACAGCTCCTACGAGCAGTACTTC
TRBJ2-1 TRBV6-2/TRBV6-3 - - CASSYSSMLDTYNEQFF TGTGCCAGCAGTTACTCGTCCATGTTAGACACCTACAATGAGCAGTTCTTC
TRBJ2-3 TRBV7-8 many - CASSFGDGYSSSTDTQYF TGTGCCAGCAGCTTCGGGGATGGTTATTCGTCTAGCACAGATACGCAGTATTTT
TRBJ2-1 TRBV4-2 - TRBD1 CASSQIQGAKGNEQFF TGTGCCAGCAGCCAAATACAGGGGGCGAAGGGTAATGAGCAGTTCTTC
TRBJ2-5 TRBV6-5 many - CASSWTVQETQYF TGTGCCAGCAGTTGGACGGTTCAAGAGACCCAGTACTTC
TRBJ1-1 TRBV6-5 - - CASSYSGGGRSEAFF TGTGCCAGCAGTTACTCTGGGGGGGGTCGGTCTGAAGCTTTCTTT
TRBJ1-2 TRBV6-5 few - CASSPLWAGEGYTF TGTGCCAGCAGCCCCCTGTGGGCGGGGGAAGGCTACACCTTC
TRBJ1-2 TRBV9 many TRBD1 CASSVVPDRADLSYGYTF TGTGCCAGCAGCGTAGTTCCCGACAGGGCGGATTTGTCCTATGGCTACACCTTC
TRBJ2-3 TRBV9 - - CASSETQLAPTDTQYF TGTGCCAGCTCCGAAACCCAGCTAGCTCCCACAGATACGCAGTATTTT
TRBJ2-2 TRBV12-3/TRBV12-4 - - CASLFGVGGTGETGELFF TGTGCCAGCCTCTTCGGAGTCGGCGGGACCGGTGAGACCGGGGAGCTGTTTTTT
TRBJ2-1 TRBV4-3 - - CASGRIWRDEYNEQFF TGCGCCAGCGGCCGGATATGGCGGGATGAATACAATGAGCAGTTCTTC
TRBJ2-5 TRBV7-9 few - CASSQRGLETQYF TGTGCCAGCAGCCAAAGAGGGTTAGAGACCCAGTACTTC
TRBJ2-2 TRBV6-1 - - CASSTFGSTGGTGELFF TGTGCCAGCAGTACATTTGGTAGCACAGGAGGCACCGGGGAGCTGTTTTTT
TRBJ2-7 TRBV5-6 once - CASSVTESGEQYF TGTGCCAGCAGCGTAACAGAGTCGGGAGAGCAGTACTTC
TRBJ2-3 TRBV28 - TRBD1 CASRDRGPDTQYF TGTGCCAGCAGGGACAGGGGCCCAGATACGCAGTATTTT
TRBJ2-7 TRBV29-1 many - CSVETGSELGEQYF TGCAGCGTTGAAACAGGGTCCGAGCTTGGGGAGCAGTACTTC
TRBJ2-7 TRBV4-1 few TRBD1 CASSQTSGGQGADEQYF TGCGCCAGCAGCCAAACATCGGGGGGACAGGGGGCCGACGAGCAGTACTTC
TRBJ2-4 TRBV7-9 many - CASSLVGGDIQYF TGTGCCAGCAGCTTGGTAGGGGGAGACATTCAGTACTTC
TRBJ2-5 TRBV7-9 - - CASSPVKAETQYF TGTGCCAGCAGCCCGGTCAAGGCGGAGACCCAGTACTTC
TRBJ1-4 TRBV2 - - CASSEESGSVDEKLFF TGTGCCAGCAGTGAAGAGTCTGGTTCGGTTGATGAAAAACTGTTTTTT
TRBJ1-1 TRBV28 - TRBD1 CASSPWTGVGTEAFF TGTGCCAGCAGTCCCTGGACAGGGGTGGGCACTGAAGCTTTCTTT
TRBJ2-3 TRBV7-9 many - CASSRHATDTQYF TGTGCCAGCAGCCGGCACGCCACAGATACGCAGTATTTT
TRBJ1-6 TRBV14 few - CASSQDGSSYNSPLHF TGTGCCAGCAGCCAAGACGGGAGCTCCTATAATTCACCCCTCCACTTT
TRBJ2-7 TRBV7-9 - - CASSRADVYEQYF TGTGCCAGCAGCAGAGCGGACGTCTACGAGCAGTACTTC
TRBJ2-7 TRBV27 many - CASSFSGPYEQYF TGTGCCAGCAGTTTCTCCGGGCCCTACGAGCAGTACTTC
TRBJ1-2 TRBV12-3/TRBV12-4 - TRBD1 CASSSIPGQANLFVGYSF TGTGCCAGCAGTTCGATCCCGGGACAGGCTAATCTTTTTGTGGGCTACTCCTTC
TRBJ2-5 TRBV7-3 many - CASSLTGFGETQYF TGTGCCAGCAGCTTAACGGGGTTTGGAGAGACCCAGTACTTC
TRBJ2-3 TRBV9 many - CASSVAPGSTDTQYF TGTGCCAGCAGCGTAGCTCCAGGTAGCACAGATACGCAGTATTTT
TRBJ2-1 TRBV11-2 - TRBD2 CASSLEVGLAGGNYSYNEQFF TGTGCCAGCAGCTTAGAGGTCGGGCTAGCGGGAGGCAACTACTCCTACAATGAGCAGTTCTTC
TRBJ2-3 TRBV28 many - CASGLSTDTQYF TGTGCCAGCGGACTCAGCACAGATACGCAGTATTTT
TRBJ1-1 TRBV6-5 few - CASSYDLGMNTEAFF TGTGCCAGCAGTTACGATTTAGGGATGAACACTGAAGCTTTCTTT
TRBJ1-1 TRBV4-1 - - CASSPNEGFPEAFF TGCGCCAGCAGCCCTAATGAGGGATTCCCTGAAGCTTTCTTT
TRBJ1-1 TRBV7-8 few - CASSLVGTDTEAFF TGTGCCAGCAGCTTGGTAGGGACCGACACTGAAGCTTTCTTT
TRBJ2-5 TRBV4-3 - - CASSQSSGLGETQYF TGCGCCAGCAGCCAATCTTCGGGACTGGGAGAGACCCAGTACTTC
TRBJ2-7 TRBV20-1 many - CSANVGQGHEQYF TGCAGTGCTAACGTAGGGCAAGGCCACGAGCAGTACTTC
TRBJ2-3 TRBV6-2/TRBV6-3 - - CASRTPAGGTDTQYF TGTGCCAGCAGGACTCCGGCAGGGGGGACAGATACGCAGTATTTT
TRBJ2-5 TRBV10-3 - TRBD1 CAISEPLGTGGTQYF TGTGCCATCAGTGAGCCACTCGGGACAGGCGGGACCCAGTACTTC
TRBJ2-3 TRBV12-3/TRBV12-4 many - CASRDQGPECYF TGTGCCAGCAGAGACCAGGGCCCCGAGTGTTATTTT
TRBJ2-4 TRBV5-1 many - CASSLNDNLNIQYF TGCGCCAGCAGCTTGAATGACAATTTAAACATTCAGTACTTC
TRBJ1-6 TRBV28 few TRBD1 CASSTHAGGQLNNSPLHF TGTGCCAGCAGTACTCACGCGGGGGGACAGCTAAATAATTCACCCCTCCACTTT
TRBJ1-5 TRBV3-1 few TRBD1 CASSHGTAKNQPQHF TGTGCCAGCAGCCATGGGACAGCTAAGAATCAGCCCCAGCATTTT
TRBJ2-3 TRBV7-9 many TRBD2 CASSGSSGSADTQYF TGTGCCAGCAGTGGGTCTAGCGGGAGCGCAGATACGCAGTATTTT
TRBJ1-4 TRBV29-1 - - CGAVVDLEQTNEELFF TGCGGCGCCGTCGTGGATCTCGAGCAGACTAATGAAGAACTGTTTTTT
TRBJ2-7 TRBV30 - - CAWSVLGAFEQYF TGTGCCTGGAGTGTACTCGGGGCGTTCGAGCAGTACTTC
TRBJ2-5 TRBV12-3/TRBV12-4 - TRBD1 CASMATGTGDQETQYF TGTGCCAGCATGGCAACCGGGACAGGAGACCAAGAGACCCAGTACTTC
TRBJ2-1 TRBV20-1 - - CSASADLGNFGEQFF TGCAGTGCTAGCGCCGATCTCGGGAACTTCGGTGAGCAGTTCTTC
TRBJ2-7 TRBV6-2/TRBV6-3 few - CASTPRTGGAYEQYF TGTGCCAGCACCCCCAGGACTGGCGGCGCCTACGAGCAGTACTTC
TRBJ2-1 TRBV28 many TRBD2 CASSYGTSSYNEQFF TGTGCCAGCAGTTATGGGACTAGCTCCTACAATGAGCAGTTCTTC
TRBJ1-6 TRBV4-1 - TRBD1 CASSQAGGHSPPHF TGCGCCAGCAGCCAGGCAGGGGGCCATTCACCCCCCCACTTT
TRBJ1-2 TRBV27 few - CASSLSYGPGGYTF TGTGCCAGCAGTTTATCGTACGGTCCAGGCGGCTACACCTTC
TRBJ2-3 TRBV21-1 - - CASSKADGTSTDTQYF TGTGCCAGCAGCAAAGCCGACGGGACCAGCACAGATACGCAGTATTTT
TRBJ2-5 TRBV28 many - CASSLSEGTVETQYF TGTGCCAGCAGTTTATCGGAGGGGACGGTGGAGACCCAGTACTTC